Listed here are 29 T cell receptor beta chains from one sample, sequenced in a study of technical replicates of blood from several donors. Clones were sequenced by immunoSEQ multiplex PCR, and TCRdb holds only the in-frame ones, with some missing. The sample records about 75,000 clones, approximately 97% being singletons. The material sequenced was T cells isolated from PBMCs. These receptors all stem from a human donor in good health.

This sequence joins TRBV10-3 and TRBJ2-1, with TRBD1 identical over 7 bases. The CDR3 runs to 14 residues. V was pared by 2 bases and J by 5 bases, with 3 bases of the junction left unmatched. Germline V CDR1 and CDR2: ENHRY, SYGVKD. The CDR3 nucleotides read TGTGCCATCAGTGAGGGACAGGCCAACAATGAGCAGTTCTTC. This codes for CAISEGQANNEQFF.

This clone was seen just once. The V call is TRBV27, the J call TRBJ2-7; 7 bases align to TRBD1. The J segment lost 0 bases and the V segment lost 3 bases, leaving 5 bases of the junction unmatched. The CDR3 consists of 15 residues. Germline lookup yields CDR1 MNHEY and CDR2 SMNVEV (reference sequence). CDR3 residues: CASSLVGQNSYEQYF. In DNA, the CDR3 is TGTGCCAGCAGTTTGGTGGGACAGAACTCCTACGAGCAGTACTTC.

The CDR3 DNA reads TGTGCCAGCAGCGCCTGGGCCCGCACAGATACGCAGTATTTT. Translating gives CASSAWARTDTQYF. The chain uses TRBV6-1 and TRBJ2-3; D is unclear. CDR1 is MNHNS and CDR2 is SASEGT in the germline V gene. Deletions cut 6 bases from V and 1 base from J, with 11 bases between. The CDR3 length is 14 residues.

CDR3 amino acids: CASSSPGSPLHF. For the CDR3, the DNA is TGTGCCAGCAGCTCCCCGGGTTCACCCCTCCACTTT. V usage is TRBV5-4 and J usage is TRBJ1-6, with D unresolved. The CDR3 totals 12 residues. Germline V CDR1 and CDR2: SGHNT, YYREEE (reference sequence). V gave up 3 bases and J gave up 9 bases, with 7 bases separating them.

The CDR3 region is CASRRDRPTDTQYF. The CDR3 nucleotides read TGCGCCAGCAGGCGGGACAGACCCACAGATACGCAGTATTTT. This rearrangement joins TRBV10-2 to TRBJ2-3; D is possibly TRBD1 (7 bases). The CDR3 loop spans 14 amino acids. V lost 6 bases, J lost 2 bases, and 12 bases lay in between. Germline CDR1 and CDR2: WSHSY and SAAADI.

The gene calls are TRBV6-6 and TRBJ2-7, with TRBD2 matching over 7 bases. V lost 2 bases and J lost 3; bases outside the gene matches: 4. Per the germline V gene, CDR1 is MNHNY and CDR2 is SVGAGI (reference sequence). This CDR3 region has 14 residues. In DNA, the CDR3 is TGTGCCAGCAGTTACGGGATAGCGGGCTACGAGCAGTACTTC. Protein: CASSYGIAGYEQYF.

The CDR3 here is CASSQVGSNSPLHF. The DNA of the CDR3 is TGCGCCAGCAGCCAAGTTGGCAGTAATTCACCCCTCCACTTT. V is TRBV4-1 and J is TRBJ1-6; D is undetermined. The germline CDR1 and CDR2 sequences are MGHRA and YSYEKL. The CDR3 loop spans 14 amino acids. V shed 1 base and J shed 6 bases, with 7 bases lying between them.

This chain links TRBV9 with TRBJ1-3; 11 bases map to TRBD1. CDR1 and CDR2 from the germline V gene are SGDLS and YYNGEE. This CDR3 contains 15 residues. After removal of 3 bases from V and 16 bases from J, the junction contained 15 bases not matched to a gene. The CDR3 spells CASSGGGTGGNVLYF. In DNA form, the CDR3 reads TGTGCCAGCAGCGGAGGTGGGACAGGGGGGAACGTTTTGTATTTT.

The J gene is TRBJ2-2, the V gene TRBV27; TRBD2 agrees at 8 bases. V shed 5 bases and J 4 bases; nucleotides not matched to a gene: 6. Germline CDR1 reads MNHEY; CDR2 reads SMNVEV (reference sequence). This CDR3 is 15 amino acids long. CDR3: CASSTPGGATGELFF. CDR3 nucleotide sequence: TGTGCCAGCAGTACCCCGGGGGGGGCCACCGGGGAGCTGTTTTTT.

J is TRBJ1-2 and V is TRBV7-9, with 11 bases that match TRBD1. Germline V CDR1 and CDR2: SEHNR, FQNEAQ (reference sequence). V lost 4 bases and J lost 1; bases outside the gene matches: 8. This CDR3 has 17 amino acids. The CDR3 DNA follows: TGTGCCAGCAGCTCTCTCTGGACAGGGGGCGGTAACTATGGCTACACCTTC. It translates to CASSSLWTGGGNYGYTF.

CDR3 in DNA: TGTGCCAGCAGCTTAGACACAGGGGTCCAACATCAGCCCCAGCATTTT. Translation: CASSLDTGVQHQPQHF. The rearrangement joins TRBV7-9 to TRBJ1-5; TRBD1 matches 7 bases. The CDR3 contains 16 residues. V lost 1 base to trimming and J lost 5 bases; unmatched junction nucleotides: 8. Germline V gives CDR1 SEHNR, CDR2 FQNEAQ (reference sequence).

CDR3 sequence: CASSYDRVYNSPLHF. The CDR3 DNA is TGTGCCAGCAGTTACGACAGGGTGTATAATTCACCCCTCCACTTT. The V gene is TRBV6-6, the J gene TRBJ1-6, with 7 bases fitting TRBD1. The germline V gene encodes CDR1 MNHNY and CDR2 SVGAGI (reference sequence). Losses at the gene ends were 2 bases for V and 4 bases for J; bases not matched to a gene: 2. The CDR3 extends over 15 amino acids.

This chain connects TRBV27 to TRBJ1-6; no firm D call. The V gene lost 3 bases and the J gene lost 11 bases, with 23 bases spanning the gap. Germline V gene lookup returns CDR1 MNHEY and CDR2 SMNVEV (reference sequence). The CDR3 spans 17 residues. CDR3 sequence reads: CASSLGSPDSAAAPLHF. As DNA, the CDR3 is TGTGCCAGCAGTTTGGGGAGTCCAGATAGCGCCGCGGCACCCCTCCACTTT.

This clone was seen once. The rearrangement joins TRBV19 to TRBJ2-2; TRBD2 might be the D (5 bases). Trimming left V 2 bases short and J 0 bases short, with 19 bases between. CDR1 is LNHDA and CDR2 is SQIVND in the germline V gene (reference sequence). The CDR3 length is 19 residues. The CDR3 loop is CASSILSAGGHANTGELFF. CDR3 DNA: TGTGCCAGTAGTATACTGTCGGCAGGAGGTCACGCGAACACCGGGGAGCTGTTTTTT. Using reference TRBV19 and TRBJ2-2 for the parts outside the CDR3, the full variable domain is DGGITQSPKYLFRKEGQNVTLSCEQNLNHDAMYWYRQDPGQGLRLIYYSQIVNDFQKGDIAEGYSVSREKKESFPLTVTSAQKNPTAFYLCASSILSAGGHANTGELFFGEGSRLTVL.

This chain links TRBV7-9 with TRBJ2-5, with D possibly TRBD2 on 5 matching bases. Trimming removed 2 bases from V and 0 bases from J, with 10 bases in between. The CDR3 has 15 amino acids. The germline CDR1 and CDR2 sequences are SEHNR and FQNEAQ (reference sequence). CDR3 residues: CASSLLPADQETQYF. CDR3 sequence (DNA): TGTGCCAGCAGCTTACTGCCAGCGGACCAAGAGACCCAGTACTTC.

The V and J genes are TRBV6-5 and TRBJ2-2; 9 nucleotides match TRBD2. The CDR3 totals 16 residues. V shed 0 bases, J shed 4 bases, and the junction held 3 bases outside the gene matches. CDR1 MNHEY and CDR2 SVGAGI come from the germline V gene. CDR3 residues: CASSYSGGGATGELFF. CDR3 nucleotide sequence: TGTGCCAGCAGTTACTCGGGCGGGGGGGCCACCGGGGAGCTGTTTTTT.

This chain connects TRBV4-1 to TRBJ1-1, with no clear D. Germline-derived CDR1 and CDR2 are MGHRA and YSYEKL. The V and J ends lost 0 bases and 0 bases respectively, with 11 bases between them. The CDR3 runs 16 residues. In DNA form, the CDR3 reads TGCGCCAGCAGCCAAGATCCAAGTAGTCTGAACACTGAAGCTTTCTTT. Translated: CASSQDPSSLNTEAFF.

This chain joins TRBV4-1 and TRBJ2-7; 7 bases agree with TRBD1. CDR1 and CDR2 (germline): MGHRA, YSYEKL. V lost 4 bases to trimming and J lost 1 base; unmatched junction nucleotides: 10. This CDR3 is 16 amino acids long. The CDR3: CASSPIQGEFSYEQYF. The CDR3 coding sequence is TGCGCCAGCAGCCCCATTCAGGGGGAGTTTTCCTACGAGCAGTACTTC.

The J gene is TRBJ2-7, the V gene TRBV2; TRBD1 agrees at 7 bases. Germline CDR1 and CDR2: SNHLY and FYNNEI. CDR3 size: 13 residues. Trimming took 6 bases from V and 2 from J; bases not matched to a gene: 4. The DNA of the CDR3 is TGTGCCAGCAGGACAGGGCTAACCTACGAGCAGTACTTC. This sequence encodes CASRTGLTYEQYF. The full variable domain, its missing parts supplied by reference TRBV2 and TRBJ2-7, is EPEVTQTPSHQVTQMGQEVILRCVPISNHLYFYWYRQILGQKVEFLVSFYNNEISEKSEIFDDQFSVERPDGSNFTLKIRSTKLEDSAMYFCASRTGLTYEQYFGPGTRLTVT.

V and J are TRBV6-1 and TRBJ1-1; no clear D gene. Trimming removed 4 bases from V and 2 bases from J, with 17 bases in between. Per germline, CDR1 MNHNS and CDR2 SASEGT. The CDR3 consists of 16 residues. The CDR3 DNA follows: TGTGCCAGCAGTGTTCCAAGGAGGCGGCGAAACACTGAAGCTTTCTTT. Protein: CASSVPRRRRNTEAFF.

This clone was seen more than once but under ten times. The J gene is TRBJ1-6, the V gene TRBV2; D perhaps matches TRBD1 (5 bases). Per germline, CDR1 SNHLY and CDR2 FYNNEI. Trimming pared 9 bases from V and 5 bases from J, leaving 8 bases between. The CDR3 is made up of 12 amino acids. CDR3 residues: CARQENNSPLHF. The CDR3, as DNA: TGTGCCAGACAGGAAAATAATTCACCCCTCCACTTT. The full variable domain, its missing parts supplied by reference TRBV2 and TRBJ1-6, is EPEVTQTPSHQVTQMGQEVILRCVPISNHLYFYWYRQILGQKVEFLVSFYNNEISEKSEIFDDQFSVERPDGSNFTLKIRSTKLEDSAMYFCARQENNSPLHFGNGTRLTVT.

In its sample, this clone was seen once. V and J are TRBV7-8 and TRBJ2-1; 7 bases align to TRBD2. CDR1 is SGHVS and CDR2 is FQNEAQ in the germline V gene. CDR3 size: 18 residues. The V and J ends lost 2 bases and 0 bases, in that order; junction bases with no gene match: 10. The CDR3 DNA reads as TGTGCCAGCAGCTTAATGCAGCGGGACCTGACCTCCTACAATGAGCAGTTCTTC. It codes for CASSLMQRDLTSYNEQFF.

This clone was recorded once. This chain links TRBV19 with TRBJ1-5; D is possibly TRBD1 (6 bases). V lost 6 bases and J lost 2, with 14 bases in between. CDR1 and CDR2 from the germline V gene are LNHDA and SQIVND (reference sequence). The CDR3 sequence is 15 residues long. This chain's CDR3 is CASSSGVGGNQPQHF. The DNA for the CDR3 is TGTGCCAGTAGCTCAGGGGTCGGCGGCAATCAGCCCCAGCATTTT.

The chain links TRBV27 to TRBJ1-1; the match to TRBD1 covers 12 bases. CDR1 and CDR2 (germline): MNHEY, SMNVEV (reference sequence). The CDR3 length is 15 residues. Unmatched junction bases numbered 15, after V lost 8 bases and J lost 11 bases. CDR3 residues: CASCSLAGTGGAAFF. CDR3 nucleotide sequence: TGTGCCAGCTGCTCCCTCGCCGGGACAGGGGGCGCGGCTTTCTTT.

CDR3 in DNA: TGTGCCATCAGTGGGCAGGTAATGAACACTGAAGCTTTCTTT. Protein product: CAISGQVMNTEAFF. The chain joins TRBV10-3 to TRBJ1-1; D is unresolved. Germline CDR1 is ENHRY and CDR2 is SYGVKD. Trimming stripped 4 bases from V and 0 bases from J, with 9 bases between. CDR3 size: 14 residues.

The chain uses TRBV4-1 and TRBJ2-7, with 8 bases that match TRBD1. CDR1 and CDR2 (germline): MGHRA, YSYEKL. This CDR3 comprises 17 residues. V gave up 2 bases and J gave up 2 bases; unmatched junction bases: 11. The CDR3 here is CASSQPNRGLGAYEQYF. In DNA form, the CDR3 reads TGCGCCAGCAGCCAACCTAACAGGGGGTTAGGGGCCTACGAGCAGTACTTC.

V and J are TRBV5-1 and TRBJ1-1; D is uncertain. Per the germline V gene, CDR1 is SGHRS and CDR2 is YFSETQ. The CDR3 has 13 amino acids. Trimming took 0 bases from V and 3 from J, leaving 6 bases between them. This CDR3 reads CASSLVRDTEAFF. DNA for the CDR3: TGCGCCAGCAGCTTGGTCCGGGACACTGAAGCTTTCTTT.

This sequence joins TRBV4-1 and TRBJ1-1; D gene uncertain. The germline V gene encodes CDR1 MGHRA and CDR2 YSYEKL. V was cut by 1 base and J by 7 bases, with 16 bases left in between. The CDR3 runs to 15 residues. CDR3 amino acids: CASSQAPVRVSEAFF. CDR3 in DNA: TGCGCCAGCAGCCAAGCCCCGGTGAGGGTTAGTGAAGCTTTCTTT.

The chain combines TRBV6-5 with TRBJ2-4; a weak D match, TRBD1 (6 bases). This CDR3 has 13 residues. CDR1 and CDR2 (germline): MNHEY, SVGAGI. Trimming took 6 bases from V and 7 from J, leaving 13 bases between them. CDR3 DNA sequence: TGTGCCAGCAGCCAGGGGATTGGTAACATTCAGTACTTC. It encodes CASSQGIGNIQYF.